The rows below give T cell receptor beta chains drawn from one sample of a study of early T cells in non-severe SARS-CoV-2 infection. Each CDR3 protein gets one entry after TCRdb re-called the 5' RACE reads with MiXCR. The sample has 35,000 to 45,000 distinct CDR3 sequences, about 6% seen once; the top ten hold more than 7%. Sequences were derived from whole blood, sampled at baseline. The origin of the receptors is an adult who was a healthcare worker with PCR-confirmed SARS-CoV-2 infection or an uninfected control (not recorded which). The CDR3 runs from the conserved cysteine through the conserved F or W. The D gene is left open where the match is weak. Rows may omit the clone size; those that give it use once, few, many or a size class.

CDR3 protein | CDR3 DNA | D gene | J gene | clone size | V gene
CASSESRETQYF | TGCGCCAGCAGTGAGTCGAGGGAGACCCAGTACTTC | - | TRBJ2-5 | many | TRBV10-2
CASSYDPGPYEQYF | TGTGCCAGCAGTTACGACCCGGGTCCCTACGAGCAGTACTTC | - | TRBJ2-7 | many | TRBV6-6
CASGLSWTGRNTEAFF | TGTGCTAGTGGTTTGTCCTGGACAGGAAGGAACACTGAAGCTTTCTTT | TRBD1 | TRBJ1-1 | many | TRBV12-5
CASSLPGQTYEQYF | TGCGCCAGCAGCTTACCGGGACAGACCTACGAGCAGTACTTC | TRBD1 | TRBJ2-7 | - | TRBV5-1
CASSLTGTGNSNQPQHF | TGTGCCAGCAGTTTAACCGGGACAGGGAATAGCAATCAGCCCCAGCATTTT | TRBD1 | TRBJ1-5 | many | TRBV12-3/TRBV12-4
CASSLEGRGLDTQYF | TGCGCCAGCAGCTTGGAGGGCAGGGGTTTGGATACGCAGTATTTT | - | TRBJ2-3 | many | TRBV5-1
CASSYNGGSYNSPLHF | TGTGCCAGCAGCTACAACGGCGGCTCCTATAATTCACCCCTCCACTTT | - | TRBJ1-6 | many | TRBV5-6
CASSYDGYGYTF | TGTGCCAGCAGTTACGACGGATATGGCTACACCTTC | - | TRBJ1-2 | few | TRBV6-5
CSAQVQGNYGYTF | TGCAGTGCCCAAGTACAGGGCAACTATGGCTACACCTTC | - | TRBJ1-2 | medium-sized | TRBV20-1
CASRAQGRLGNTEAFF | TGTGCCAGCAGAGCTCAGGGGAGGCTTGGAAACACTGAAGCTTTCTTT | - | TRBJ1-1 | many | TRBV7-2
CASSLEVTDTQYF | TGTGCCAGCAGCTTGGAGGTCACAGATACGCAGTATTTT | - | TRBJ2-3 | many | TRBV5-4
CARDFLAGDSGANVLTF | TGCGCCAGGGACTTCCTAGCGGGTGATTCTGGGGCCAACGTCCTGACTTTC | TRBD2 | TRBJ2-6 | few | TRBV5-1
CSATRTSGFSYEQYF | TGCAGTGCTACCCGGACTAGCGGTTTCTCCTACGAGCAGTACTTC | TRBD2 | TRBJ2-7 | - | TRBV20-1
CASSFGGGSSPYEQYF | TGTGCCAGCAGTTTTGGAGGGGGATCGAGTCCCTACGAGCAGTACTTC | - | TRBJ2-7 | many | TRBV28